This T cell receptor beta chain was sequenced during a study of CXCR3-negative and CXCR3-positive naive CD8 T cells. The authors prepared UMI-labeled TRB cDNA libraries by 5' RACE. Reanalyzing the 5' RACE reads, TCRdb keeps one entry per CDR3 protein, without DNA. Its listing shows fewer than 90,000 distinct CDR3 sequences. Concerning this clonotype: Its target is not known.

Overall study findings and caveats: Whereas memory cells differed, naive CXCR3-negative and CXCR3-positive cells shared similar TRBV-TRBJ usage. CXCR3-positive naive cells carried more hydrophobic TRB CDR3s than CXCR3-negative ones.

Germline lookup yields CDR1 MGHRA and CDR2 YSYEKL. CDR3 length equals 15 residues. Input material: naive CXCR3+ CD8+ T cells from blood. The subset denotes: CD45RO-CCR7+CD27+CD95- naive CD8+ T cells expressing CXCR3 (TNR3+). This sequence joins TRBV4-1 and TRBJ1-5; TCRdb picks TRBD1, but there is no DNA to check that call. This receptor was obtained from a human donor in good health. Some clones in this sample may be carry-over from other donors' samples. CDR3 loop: CASSTGIWGNQPQHF.